A selection of T cell receptor beta chains follows, all from one sample in a study of blood T cell repertoires in COVID-19. The assay was immunoSEQ multiplex PCR, and TCRdb's table has in-frame clones only and misses some. The repertoire includes some 300,000 clones, around four fifths of them detected once, and around 4.2% sits in the top ten. The sequencing input was peripheral blood. The receptors come from a woman in her forties or fifties with active or convalescent COVID-19. CDR3s leave out the opening cysteine and the closing phenylalanine or tryptophan. Fields, in order: J gene, V gene, CDR3 protein.

j_gene: TRBJ2-1
v_gene: TRBV20-1
CDR3aa: SASNPGQSYNEQF

j_gene: TRBJ2-1
v_gene: TRBV20-1
CDR3aa: SASGARLAGASYYNEQF

j_gene: TRBJ1-3
v_gene: TRBV4-1
CDR3aa: ASSHVWGRGNTIY

j_gene: TRBJ2-7
v_gene: TRBV28
CDR3aa: ASSFSLAGLSYEQY

j_gene: TRBJ2-7
v_gene: TRBV19
CDR3aa: ASSSGLSGYEQY

j_gene: TRBJ2-7
v_gene: TRBV4-2
CDR3aa: ASSQEVIWTGDYYEQY

j_gene: TRBJ1-6
v_gene: TRBV18
CDR3aa: ASSPRQNNSPLH

j_gene: TRBJ2-1
v_gene: TRBV9
CDR3aa: ASSVDSGWNNEQF

j_gene: TRBJ2-7
v_gene: TRBV12-3/TRBV12-4
CDR3aa: ASSRGLGREQY

j_gene: TRBJ2-7
v_gene: TRBV10-3
CDR3aa: AISDPVGRAYEQY

j_gene: TRBJ2-5
v_gene: TRBV5-6
CDR3aa: ASSPWKERTSGEQETQY

j_gene: TRBJ2-1
v_gene: TRBV11-2
CDR3aa: ASSQGTTSYNEQF

j_gene: TRBJ1-2
v_gene: TRBV29-1
CDR3aa: SVEDLAGGGGYT

j_gene: TRBJ2-7
v_gene: TRBV2
CDR3aa: ASSRGTSGYEQY

j_gene: TRBJ2-5
v_gene: TRBV2
CDR3aa: ASSEGIAGPQETQY

j_gene: TRBJ2-7
v_gene: TRBV2
CDR3aa: ASLGLVPGEQY

j_gene: TRBJ1-6
v_gene: TRBV7-9
CDR3aa: ASSPRAGGSNSPLH

j_gene: TRBJ2-1
v_gene: TRBV19
CDR3aa: ASSRTTGSYNEQF

j_gene: TRBJ1-1
v_gene: TRBV29-1
CDR3aa: SAQGSRNTEAF

j_gene: TRBJ2-2
v_gene: TRBV7-3
CDR3aa: ASSLLVGTSGSSTGELF

j_gene: TRBJ1-6
v_gene: TRBV28
CDR3aa: ASSRGQLPNSPLH

j_gene: TRBJ1-1
v_gene: TRBV15
CDR3aa: ATSARRGEAF

j_gene: TRBJ2-7
v_gene: TRBV9
CDR3aa: ASSPGGSSYEQY

j_gene: TRBJ1-6
v_gene: TRBV19
CDR3aa: ASSVSNSPLH

j_gene: TRBJ2-7
v_gene: TRBV11-1
CDR3aa: ASAGAYEQY

j_gene: TRBJ2-1
v_gene: TRBV5-1
CDR3aa: ASSFTGVGYNEQF

j_gene: TRBJ2-6
v_gene: TRBV6-6
CDR3aa: ASSYGLPAMANVLT

j_gene: TRBJ2-7
v_gene: TRBV28
CDR3aa: ASSLPQGVLREEY

j_gene: TRBJ2-7
v_gene: TRBV15
CDR3aa: ATAGLAGEQY

j_gene: TRBJ1-1
v_gene: TRBV12-5
CDR3aa: ASGLVPDRDTEAF

j_gene: TRBJ2-5
v_gene: TRBV15
CDR3aa: ATSRERRPIETQY

j_gene: TRBJ1-2
v_gene: TRBV29-1
CDR3aa: SVEDRGRGTNYGYT

j_gene: TRBJ2-5
v_gene: TRBV9
CDR3aa: ASSVDRGETQY

j_gene: TRBJ2-3
v_gene: TRBV7-9
CDR3aa: ASSDGTSGKTSTDTQY

j_gene: TRBJ2-7
v_gene: TRBV2
CDR3aa: ASSGTGGLQY

j_gene: TRBJ2-1
v_gene: TRBV4-1
CDR3aa: ASSQGVLAGSRNEQF